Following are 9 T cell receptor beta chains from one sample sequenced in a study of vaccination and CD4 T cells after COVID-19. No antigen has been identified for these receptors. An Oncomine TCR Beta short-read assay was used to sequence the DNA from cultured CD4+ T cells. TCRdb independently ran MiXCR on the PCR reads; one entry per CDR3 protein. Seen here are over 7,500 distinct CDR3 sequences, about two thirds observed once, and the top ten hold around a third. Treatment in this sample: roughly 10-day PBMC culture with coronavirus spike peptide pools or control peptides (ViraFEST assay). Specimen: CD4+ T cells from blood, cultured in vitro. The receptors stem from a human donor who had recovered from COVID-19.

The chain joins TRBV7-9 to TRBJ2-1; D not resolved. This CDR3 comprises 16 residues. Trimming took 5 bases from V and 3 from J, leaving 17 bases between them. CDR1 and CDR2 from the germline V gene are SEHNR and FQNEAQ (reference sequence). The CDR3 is CASSHSLVGGYNEQFF. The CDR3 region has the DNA TGTGCCAGCAGCCATTCTCTAGTTGGTGGCTACAATGAGCAGTTCTTC. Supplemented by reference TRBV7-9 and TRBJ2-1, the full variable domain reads DTGVSQNPRHKITKRGQNVTFRCDPISEHNRLYWYRQTLGQGPEFLTYFQNEAQLEKSRLLSDRFSAERPKGSFSTLEIQRTEQGDSAMYLCASSHSLVGGYNEQFFGPGTRLTVL.

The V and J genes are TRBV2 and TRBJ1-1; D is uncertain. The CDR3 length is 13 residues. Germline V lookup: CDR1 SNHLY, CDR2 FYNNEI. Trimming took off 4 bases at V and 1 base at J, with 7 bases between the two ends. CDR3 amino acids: CASSVFANTEAFF. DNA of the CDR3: TGTGCCAGCAGTGTGTTCGCGAACACTGAAGCTTTCTTT. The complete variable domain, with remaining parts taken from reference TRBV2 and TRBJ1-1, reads EPEVTQTPSHQVTQMGQEVILRCVPISNHLYFYWYRQILGQKVEFLVSFYNNEISEKSEIFDDQFSVERPDGSNFTLKIRSTKLEDSAMYFCASSVFANTEAFFGQGTRLTVV.

CDR3 region: CASSLGYMNTEAFF. The CDR3 coding sequence is TGCGCCAGCAGCTTGGGTTATATGAACACTGAAGCTTTCTTT. The V gene is TRBV5-1, the J gene TRBJ1-1; D unclear. CDR3 length: 14 residues. Germline assignment: CDR1 SGHRS and CDR2 YFSETQ. V was cut by 0 bases and J by 0 bases, with 6 bases left in between.

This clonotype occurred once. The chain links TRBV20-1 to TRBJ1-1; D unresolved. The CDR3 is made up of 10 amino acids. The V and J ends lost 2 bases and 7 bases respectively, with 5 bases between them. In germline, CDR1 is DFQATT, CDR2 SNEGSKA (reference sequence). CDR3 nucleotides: TGCAGTGCTAGAATGGGTGAAGCTTTCTTT. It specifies CSARMGEAFF.

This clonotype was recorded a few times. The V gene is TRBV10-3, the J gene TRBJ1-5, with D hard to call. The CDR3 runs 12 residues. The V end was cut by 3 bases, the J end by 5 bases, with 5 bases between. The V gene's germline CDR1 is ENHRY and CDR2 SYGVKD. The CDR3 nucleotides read TGTGCCATCAGTGATAGGGATCAGCCCCAGCATTTT. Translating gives CAISDRDQPQHF.

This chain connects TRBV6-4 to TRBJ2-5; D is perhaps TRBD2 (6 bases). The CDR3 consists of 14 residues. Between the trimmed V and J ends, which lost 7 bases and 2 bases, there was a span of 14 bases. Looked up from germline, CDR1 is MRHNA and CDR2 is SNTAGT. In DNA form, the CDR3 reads TGTGCCAGCACCCGGGGAGGTTGGCAAGAGACCCAGTACTTC. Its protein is CASTRGGWQETQYF.

The CDR3 protein is CASLPSGVFNTEAFF. In DNA, the CDR3 is TGTGCCAGCCTACCGTCGGGGGTCTTTAACACTGAAGCTTTCTTT. The chain has TRBV6-1 and TRBJ1-1; D is possibly TRBD1 (5 bases). CDR1 and CDR2 (germline): MNHNS, SASEGT. V gave up 8 bases and J gave up 2 bases, with 18 bases separating them. This CDR3 contains 15 residues.

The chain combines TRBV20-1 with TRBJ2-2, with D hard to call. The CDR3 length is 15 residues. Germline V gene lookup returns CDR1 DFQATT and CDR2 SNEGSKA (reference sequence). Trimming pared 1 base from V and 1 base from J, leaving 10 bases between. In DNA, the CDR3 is TGCAGTGCTAGAGTGCCCGGACGGAACACCGGGGAGCTGTTTTTT. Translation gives CSARVPGRNTGELFF.

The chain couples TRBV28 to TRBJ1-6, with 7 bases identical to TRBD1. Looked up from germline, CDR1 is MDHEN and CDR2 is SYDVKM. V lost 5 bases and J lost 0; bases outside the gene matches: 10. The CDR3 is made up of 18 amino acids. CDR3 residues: CASSLPTGASSYNSPLHF. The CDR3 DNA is TGTGCCAGCAGTCTCCCCACAGGGGCAAGCTCCTATAATTCACCCCTCCACTTT.